The 2 T cell receptor beta chains listed next were all sequenced from one sample in a study of blood T cell repertoires in COVID-19. Sequencing used immunoSEQ multiplex PCR; TCRdb keeps in-frame clones, though not all of them. The data contain 150,000 to 200,000 clones, 87% of them singletons. Sequences were obtained from peripheral blood. These receptors were taken from an older woman with COVID-19, enrolled during active disease.

This chain joins TRBV29-1 and TRBJ1-1; D might be TRBD1 (5 bases). The V and J ends lost 4 bases and 1 base respectively, with 10 bases between them. In germline, CDR1 is SQVTM, CDR2 ANQGSEA. The CDR3 is 13 amino acids. The CDR3 is CSVGTTGNTEAFF. For the CDR3, the DNA is TGCAGCGTTGGGACTACAGGGAACACTGAAGCTTTCTTT. The whole variable domain, remainder taken from reference TRBV29-1 and TRBJ1-1, is SAVISQKPSRDICQRGTSLTIQCQVDSQVTMMFWYRQQPGQSLTLIATANQGSEATYESGFVIDKFPISRPNLTFSTLTVSNMSPEDSSIYLCSVGTTGNTEAFFGQGTRLTVV.

This clone appeared once. The J gene is TRBJ1-4, the V gene TRBV12-2; TRBD1, the table's D call, was not compared with the DNA. TRBV12-2 is a pseudogene segment. This CDR3 contains 13 residues. The CDR3 DNA reads as TGTGCAAGTCGCTTAGCTCATCCCGAAAAACTGTTTTTT. It is translated as CASRLAHPEKLFF.